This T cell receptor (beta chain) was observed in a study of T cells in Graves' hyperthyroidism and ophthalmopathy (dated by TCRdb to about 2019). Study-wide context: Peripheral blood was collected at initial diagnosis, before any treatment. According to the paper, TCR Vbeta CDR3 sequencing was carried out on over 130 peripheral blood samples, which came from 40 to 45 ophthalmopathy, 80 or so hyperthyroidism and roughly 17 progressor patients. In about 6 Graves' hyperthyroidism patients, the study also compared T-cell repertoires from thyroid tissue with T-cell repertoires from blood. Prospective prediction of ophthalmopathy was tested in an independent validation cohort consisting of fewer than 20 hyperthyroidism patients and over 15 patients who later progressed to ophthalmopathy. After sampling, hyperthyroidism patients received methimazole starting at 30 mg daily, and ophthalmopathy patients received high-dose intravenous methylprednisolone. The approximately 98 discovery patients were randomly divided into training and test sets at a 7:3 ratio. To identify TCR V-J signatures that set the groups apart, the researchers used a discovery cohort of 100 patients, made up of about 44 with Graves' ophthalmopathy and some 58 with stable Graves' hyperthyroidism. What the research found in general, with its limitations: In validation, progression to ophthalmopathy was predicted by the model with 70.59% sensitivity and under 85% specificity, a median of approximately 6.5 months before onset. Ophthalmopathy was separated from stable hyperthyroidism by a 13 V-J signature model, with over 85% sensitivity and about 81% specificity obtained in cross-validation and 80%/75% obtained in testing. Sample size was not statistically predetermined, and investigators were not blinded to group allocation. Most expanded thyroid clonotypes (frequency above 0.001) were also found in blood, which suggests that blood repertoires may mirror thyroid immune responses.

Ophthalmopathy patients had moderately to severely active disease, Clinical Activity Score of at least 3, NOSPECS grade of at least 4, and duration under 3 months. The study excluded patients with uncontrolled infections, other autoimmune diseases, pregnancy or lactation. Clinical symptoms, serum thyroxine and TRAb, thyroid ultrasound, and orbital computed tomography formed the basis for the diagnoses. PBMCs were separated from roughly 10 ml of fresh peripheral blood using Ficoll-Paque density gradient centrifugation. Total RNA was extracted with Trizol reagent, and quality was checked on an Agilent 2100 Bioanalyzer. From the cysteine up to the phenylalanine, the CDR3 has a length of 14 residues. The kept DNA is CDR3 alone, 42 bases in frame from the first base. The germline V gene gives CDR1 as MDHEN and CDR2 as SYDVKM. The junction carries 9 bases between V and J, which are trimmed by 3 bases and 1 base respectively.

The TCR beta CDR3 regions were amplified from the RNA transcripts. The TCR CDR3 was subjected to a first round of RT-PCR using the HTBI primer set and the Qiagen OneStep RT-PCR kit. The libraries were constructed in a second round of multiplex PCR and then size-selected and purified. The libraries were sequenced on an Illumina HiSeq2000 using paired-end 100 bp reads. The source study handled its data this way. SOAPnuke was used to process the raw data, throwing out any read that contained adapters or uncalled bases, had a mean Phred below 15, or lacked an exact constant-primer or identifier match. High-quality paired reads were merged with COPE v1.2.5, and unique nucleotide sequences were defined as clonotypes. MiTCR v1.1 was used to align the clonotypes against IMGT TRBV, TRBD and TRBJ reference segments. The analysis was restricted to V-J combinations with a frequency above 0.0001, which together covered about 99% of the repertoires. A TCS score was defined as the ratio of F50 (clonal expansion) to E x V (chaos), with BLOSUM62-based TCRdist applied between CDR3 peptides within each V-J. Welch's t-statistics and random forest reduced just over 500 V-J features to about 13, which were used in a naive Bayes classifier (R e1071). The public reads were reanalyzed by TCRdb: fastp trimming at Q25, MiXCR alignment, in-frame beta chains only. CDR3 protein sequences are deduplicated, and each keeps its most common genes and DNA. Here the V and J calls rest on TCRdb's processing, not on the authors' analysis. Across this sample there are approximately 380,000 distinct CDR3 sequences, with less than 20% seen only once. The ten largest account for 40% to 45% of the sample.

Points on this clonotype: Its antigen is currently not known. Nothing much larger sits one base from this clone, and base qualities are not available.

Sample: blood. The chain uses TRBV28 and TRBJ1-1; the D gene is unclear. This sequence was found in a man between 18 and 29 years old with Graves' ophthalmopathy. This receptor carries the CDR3 CASSFWGRNTEAFF. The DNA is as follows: TGTGCCAGCAGTTTCTGGGGTAGGAACACTGAAGCTTTCTTT.